Each of the 20 T cell receptor beta chains below was sequenced from the same sample in a study of T-cell memory formation after mild COVID-19. TCRdb redid the calling of the 5' RACE reads with MiXCR, one entry per CDR3 protein. Of 150,000 to 200,000 distinct CDR3 sequences listed, about a third are singletons. Sequenced sample: PBMCs or a T cell subset sorted from them (not recorded which). Receptors were obtained from an adult woman who had mild COVID-19 (a few samples of this study predate the infection). Cell type and time point are not known.

This clonotype was seen a few times. The rearrangement links TRBV20-1 to TRBJ1-2; D ambiguous. Germline values: CDR1 DFQATT, CDR2 SNEGSKA (reference sequence). This CDR3 has 14 amino acids. V gave up 4 bases and J gave up 6 bases, with 18 bases separating them. Written as DNA, the CDR3 is TGCAGTGCTACGCGGGCAGGTCCGAGAGATGGCTACACCTTC. This encodes CSATRAGPRDGYTF.

This clonotype was seen at least ten times. The DNA for the CDR3 is TGTGCCAGCAGCGTTCGGGACAGTAACACCGGGGAGCTGTTTTTT. This codes for CASSVRDSNTGELFF. The chain recombines TRBV7-8 with TRBJ2-2; 7 bases align to TRBD1. CDR1 is SGHVS and CDR2 is FQNEAQ in the germline V gene. After removal of 5 bases from V and 2 bases from J, the junction contained 5 bases not matched to a gene. The CDR3 contains 15 residues.

This clonotype showed up just a few times. V and J are TRBV7-9 and TRBJ1-2; 8 bases align to TRBD1. Germline CDR1 SEHNR, CDR2 FQNEAQ (reference sequence). The trim removed 5 bases at V and 4 bases at J, leaving 9 bases unmatched. The CDR3 covers 15 residues. The CDR3, as DNA: TGTGCCAGCAGCGATTCGGACAGGGTGGGCTATGGCTACACCTTC. Translated, it gives CASSDSDRVGYGYTF.

This clonotype was seen a few times. V and J are TRBV5-1 and TRBJ2-5, with 7 positions matching TRBD1. CDR3 size: 15 residues. Germline CDR1 reads SGHRS; CDR2 reads YFSETQ. V lost 3 bases, J lost 2 bases, and 7 bases stayed unmatched. The chain's CDR3 is CASSWQRGQQETQYF. For the CDR3, the DNA is TGCGCCAGCAGCTGGCAGAGGGGACAGCAAGAGACCCAGTACTTC.

This clonotype was found many times. V gene TRBV11-2 combines with J gene TRBJ2-7; 9 bases map to TRBD1. The germline V gene encodes CDR1 SGHAT and CDR2 FQNNGV. The CDR3 has 14 amino acids. Unmatched junction bases numbered 3, after V lost 4 bases and J lost 2 bases. Here the CDR3 DNA reads TGTGCCAGCAGCTCGGGACAGGGTACCTACGAGCAGTACTTC. Residues: CASSSGQGTYEQYF.

This rearrangement joins TRBV10-3 to TRBJ2-5; TRBD2 matches 14 bases. The CDR3 covers 16 residues. Per germline, CDR1 ENHRY and CDR2 SYGVKD. Unmatched junction bases numbered 8, after V lost 6 bases and J lost 5 bases. This CDR3 is CAISSGLAGASETQYF. In nucleotides, the CDR3 is TGTGCCATCAGCTCGGGACTAGCGGGAGCCAGTGAGACCCAGTACTTC.

The gene calls are TRBV7-3 and TRBJ2-1; 7 bases are shared with TRBD1. Germline V gene lookup returns CDR1 SGHTA and CDR2 FQGTGA. The CDR3 spans 14 residues. With V trimmed by 3 bases and J by 5 bases, 4 bases remained unmatched. CDR3 region: CASSFRGPDNEQFF. In DNA form, the CDR3 reads TGTGCCAGCAGCTTTAGGGGGCCCGACAATGAGCAGTTCTTC. Looking up the rest from reference TRBV7-3 and TRBJ2-1 gives the full variable domain: GAGVSQTPSNKVTEKGKYVELRCDPISGHTALYWYRQSLGQGPEFLIYFQGTGAADDSGLPNDRFFAVRPEGSVSTLKIQRTERGDSAVYLCASSFRGPDNEQFFGPGTRLTVL.

Only a few counts were recorded for this clonotype. This chain uses TRBV5-1 with TRBJ2-7; 9 nucleotides agree with TRBD1. J gave up 6 bases and V 4 bases, and 17 bases lay outside the gene matches. The CDR3 length is 17 residues. CDR1 and CDR2 from the germline V gene are SGHRS and YFSETQ. CDR3 region: CASSLQSTGTGHTEQYF. The CDR3 DNA follows: TGCGCCAGCAGCCTTCAATCTACCGGGACAGGGCATACCGAGCAGTACTTC.

The rearrangement links TRBV15 to TRBJ2-2, with D perhaps TRBD2 (6 bases). Germline V CDR1 and CDR2: LNHNV, YYDKDF (reference sequence). Trimming pared 4 bases from V and 3 bases from J, leaving 15 bases between. This CDR3 is 16 amino acids long. The CDR3: CATSNWEAVDTGELFF. The CDR3 region has the DNA TGTGCCACCAGCAATTGGGAGGCGGTGGACACCGGGGAGCTGTTTTTT.

The chain combines TRBV12-3 or TRBV12-4 with TRBJ2-1, with 8 bases aligning to TRBD2. This CDR3 comprises 20 residues. Losses at the gene ends were 6 bases for V and 0 bases for J; bases not matched to a gene: 19. The CDR3 is CASRPTSGTTFPSSYNEQFF. DNA for the CDR3: TGTGCCAGCAGACCAACTAGCGGAACTACGTTCCCCAGCTCCTACAATGAGCAGTTCTTC.

The V and J genes are TRBV7-9 and TRBJ1-1, with D possibly TRBD1 on 6 matching bases. V gave up 5 bases and J gave up 3 bases, with 19 bases separating them. The germline V gene encodes CDR1 SEHNR and CDR2 FQNEAQ (reference sequence). The CDR3 is made up of 16 amino acids. CDR3 nucleotide sequence: TGTGCCAGCAGCCCAGGGGAGTGGGACGGAGACACTGAAGCTTTCTTT. The encoded protein is CASSPGEWDGDTEAFF.

The chain links TRBV29-1 to TRBJ1-2, with D unclear. V dropped 6 bases and J dropped 8 bases, with 10 bases sitting between them. The CDR3 runs to 10 residues. Looked up from germline, CDR1 is SQVTM and CDR2 is ANQGSEA. CDR3 region: CSVRNGGYTF. CDR3 DNA sequence: TGCAGCGTCAGAAACGGAGGCTACACCTTC.

The V gene is TRBV24-1, the J gene TRBJ2-4; TRBD2 matches 8 bases. The CDR3 covers 16 residues. Germline CDR1 KGHDR, CDR2 SFDVKD. The V gene end was trimmed by 5 bases and the J gene end by 1 base; junction bases not matched to a gene: 6. As DNA, the CDR3 is TGTGCCACCAGTGCCGGGAGGGGTTTGGCCAAAAACATTCAGTACTTC. It codes for CATSAGRGLAKNIQYF.

In nucleotides, the CDR3 is TGTGCCAGCAGCTCCGTCTCAGGGACCTACGAGCAGTACTTC. Amino acids: CASSSVSGTYEQYF. The chain carries TRBV7-9 and TRBJ2-7; maybe TRBD1 (5 bases). CDR3 length equals 14 residues. In germline, CDR1 is SEHNR, CDR2 FQNEAQ (reference sequence). The V and J ends lost 4 bases and 2 bases respectively, with 12 bases between them.

This clonotype was found a few times. J is TRBJ2-3 and V is TRBV7-2; no clear D. Trimming removed 6 bases from V and 6 bases from J, with 16 bases in between. Germline CDR1 reads SGHTA; CDR2 reads FQGNSA. CDR3 length: 14 amino acids. CDR3 DNA sequence: TGTGCCAGCAGTCCCTCCCATCGGATTGATACGCAGTATTTT. It codes for CASSPSHRIDTQYF. Full variable domain (outside the CDR3, taken from reference TRBV7-2 and TRBJ2-3): GAGVSQSPSNKVTEKGKDVELRCDPISGHTALYWYRQSLGQGLEFLIYFQGNSAPDKSGLPSDRFSAERTGGSVSTLTIQRTQQEDSAVYLCASSPSHRIDTQYFGPGTRLTVL.

This chain connects TRBV29-1 to TRBJ1-1, with 7 bases aligning to TRBD1. Trimming removed 0 bases from V and 8 bases from J; junction bases left unmatched: 6. The CDR3 totals 13 residues. The V gene's germline CDR1 is SQVTM and CDR2 ANQGSEA. The CDR3 DNA follows: TGCAGCGTTGAAGACCTTAGACAGGGAGAAGCTTTCTTT. This gives the protein CSVEDLRQGEAFF.

Only a few counts were recorded for this clonotype. The chain couples TRBV29-1 to TRBJ1-2; D is undetermined. Between the trimmed V and J ends, which lost 4 bases and 7 bases, there was a span of 13 bases. Germline V gives CDR1 SQVTM, CDR2 ANQGSEA. The CDR3 is 12 amino acids. CDR3 sequence reads: CSVALGTGGYTF. The CDR3, as DNA: TGCAGCGTTGCGCTAGGAACCGGTGGCTACACCTTC.

The rearrangement uses TRBV2 and TRBJ2-3; weak D call: TRBD1 (5 bases). Deletions cut 3 bases from V and 9 bases from J, with 10 bases between. The CDR3 is 12 amino acids. Germline CDR1 and CDR2: SNHLY and FYNNEI. In nucleotides, the CDR3 is TGTGCCAGCAGTGAGGGGCGAGCCACGCAGTATTTT. Protein product: CASSEGRATQYF.

This clonotype has more than one count but fewer than ten. The chain links TRBV27 to TRBJ2-4, with TRBD1 matching 10 bases. The CDR3 loop spans 19 amino acids. Germline V gene data show CDR1 as MNHEY and CDR2 as SMNVEV (reference sequence). J was trimmed by 3 bases and V by 6 bases; bases with no gene match: 17. In DNA form, the CDR3 reads TGTGCCAGCAGATCCCTCCGGGACAGGGGACCCTTGGGCAAAAACATTCAGTACTTC. Protein product: CASRSLRDRGPLGKNIQYF.

This clonotype was recorded a few times. V usage is TRBV24-1 and J usage is TRBJ2-5, with 9 bases fitting TRBD2. The CDR3 runs 17 residues. CDR1 and CDR2 (germline): KGHDR, SFDVKD. The J segment lost 1 base and the V segment lost 4 bases, leaving 9 bases of the junction unmatched. The CDR3 nucleotides read TGTGCCACCAGTGAGCTCCCTCATAGCGGGAGCCAAGAGACCCAGTACTTC. It encodes CATSELPHSGSQETQYF.